What follows are 24 T cell receptor beta chains derived from one specimen sequenced in a study of blood T cell repertoires in COVID-19. Profiled with immunoSEQ multiplex PCR; TCRdb holds only in-frame clones, not every one. This repertoire shows fewer than 80,000 clones, roughly 90% found once; its top ten account for around a tenth. Sequencing input: peripheral blood. The receptors were sampled from a human donor in a cohort sampled during active COVID-19.

The chain carries TRBV6-5 and TRBJ2-6; D remains unclear. The CDR3 runs 15 residues. Trimming pared 2 bases from V and 1 base from J, leaving 6 bases between. Germline-derived CDR1 and CDR2 are MNHEY and SVGAGI. In DNA, the CDR3 is TGTGCCAGCAGTTACGCACTTTCTGGGGCCAACGTCCTGACTTTC. Translating it yields CASSYALSGANVLTF.

This chain joins TRBV29-1 and TRBJ2-3; TRBD1 might be the D (5 bases). In germline, CDR1 is SQVTM, CDR2 ANQGSEA. The V and J ends lost 2 bases and 3 bases respectively, with 15 bases between them. There are 15 residues in the CDR3. CDR3: CSVEQGFRLTDTQYF. DNA for the CDR3: TGCAGCGTTGAACAGGGTTTCAGGTTGACAGATACGCAGTATTTT.

This chain links TRBV30 with TRBJ1-2; unclear D gene. Germline CDR1 and CDR2: GTSNPN and SVGIG (reference sequence). The V gene lost 1 base and the J gene lost 8 bases, with 11 bases spanning the gap. This CDR3 is 12 amino acids long. The CDR3 coding sequence is TGTGCCTGGAGTGCCACAATTGGCGGCTACACCTTC. Translation gives CAWSATIGGYTF.

The chain couples TRBV15 to TRBJ2-1; D unclear. Trimming stripped 0 bases from V and 2 bases from J, with 11 bases between. This CDR3 is 16 amino acids long. Germline values: CDR1 LNHNV, CDR2 YYDKDF (reference sequence). For the CDR3, the DNA is TGTGCCACCAGCAGAGATCGACAAGTCCCCTACAATGAGCAGTTCTTC. Amino acid sequence: CATSRDRQVPYNEQFF.

CDR3 in DNA: TGTGCCGTTCGACTAGCTCAAGAGACCCAGTACTTC. The encoded protein is CAVRLAQETQYF. The rearrangement uses TRBV10-3 and TRBJ2-5; TRBD2 matches 7 bases. CDR1 and CDR2 from the germline V gene are ENHRY and SYGVKD. V gave up 11 bases and J gave up 2 bases; unmatched junction bases: 5. CDR3 length: 12 residues.

The chain links TRBV7-9 to TRBJ2-1; D remains unclear. Per the germline V gene, CDR1 is SEHNR and CDR2 is FQNEAQ (reference sequence). With 1 base removed from V and 7 bases from J, the gap between germline ends came to 8 bases. The CDR3 runs to 13 residues. Here the CDR3 DNA reads TGTGCCAGCAGCTTAGGGCAGTGGAATGAGCAGTTCTTC. It is translated as CASSLGQWNEQFF.

The chain combines TRBV4-1 with TRBJ2-5; the match to TRBD2 covers 8 bases. The CDR3 spans 18 residues. Germline lookup yields CDR1 MGHRA and CDR2 YSYEKL. V trimming: 0 bases; J trimming: 5 bases; junction bases outside the gene matches: 14. The CDR3 DNA reads TGCGCCAGCAGCCAAGAACCCCCCCGCGGGGGGCCCCGGGAGACCCAGTACTTC. As protein: CASSQEPPRGGPRETQYF.

The chain is built from TRBV21-1 and TRBJ2-7; TRBD2 reflects the table's D call only, with no check against the DNA. TRBV21-1 is a recognized pseudogene. The CDR3 length is 14 residues. The CDR3 reads CASSNSGSYNEQYF. In DNA form, the CDR3 reads TGTGCCAGCAGCAATAGCGGGAGTTATAACGAGCAGTACTTC.

CDR3 bases: TGTGCCAGTAGTACGTCGGACATCTTCTATAATTCACCCCTCCACTTT. Translated: CASSTSDIFYNSPLHF. The chain recombines TRBV19 with TRBJ1-6, with D possibly TRBD1 on 5 matching bases. The CDR3 contains 16 residues. Trimming pared 4 bases from V and 3 bases from J, leaving 13 bases between. Germline V gives CDR1 LNHDA, CDR2 SQIVND (reference sequence).

The rearrangement joins TRBV7-8 to TRBJ2-1, with 7 bases aligning to TRBD1. The germline V gene encodes CDR1 SGHVS and CDR2 FQNEAQ. This CDR3 contains 13 residues. V lost 5 bases to trimming and J lost 7 bases; unmatched junction nucleotides: 5. CDR3 sequence (DNA): TGTGCCAGCAGCGGGGGACAGCTTAATGAGCAGTTCTTC. Protein sequence: CASSGGQLNEQFF.

This chain joins TRBV2 and TRBJ2-1; the match to TRBD2 covers 13 bases. The junction had 6 bases not matched to a gene; V was cut back by 2 bases and J by 5 bases. Germline V lookup: CDR1 SNHLY, CDR2 FYNNEI. CDR3 length equals 17 residues. CDR3 coding DNA: TGTGCCAGCAGTGAATTTAGGACTAGCGGGAGCCACAATGAGCAGTTCTTC. Amino acids: CASSEFRTSGSHNEQFF.

The chain employs TRBV6-1 and TRBJ1-5, with D uncertain. Germline V gives CDR1 MNHNS, CDR2 SASEGT. V shed 2 bases and J shed 6 bases, with 5 bases lying between them. The CDR3 runs 12 residues. In DNA, the CDR3 is TGTGCCAGCAGTGAACAGGTTCAGCCCCAGCATTTT. It yields the protein CASSEQVQPQHF.

J is TRBJ2-5 and V is TRBV3-1 (or the pseudogene TRBV3-2); D perhaps matches TRBD2 (6 bases). The CDR3 has 15 residues. Germline CDR1 and CDR2: LGHDT and YNNKEL (reference sequence). V lost 1 base and J 5 bases, leaving 14 bases between the germline ends. CDR3 in amino acids: CASSQGLVGGETQYF. The CDR3 DNA reads as TGTGCCAGCAGCCAAGGACTAGTGGGTGGTGAGACCCAGTACTTC.

The CDR3 reads CASSLGGSYEQYF. The CDR3 DNA sequence: TGTGCCAGCAGTTTGGGGGGGTCCTACGAGCAGTACTTC. J is TRBJ2-7 and V is TRBV12-3 or TRBV12-4, with TRBD2 matching over 7 bases. The CDR3 is made up of 13 amino acids. The V and J ends lost 3 bases and 1 base, in that order; junction bases with no gene match: 0.

J is TRBJ1-1 and V is TRBV5-1; TRBD1 agrees at 7 bases. Germline-derived CDR1 and CDR2 are SGHRS and YFSETQ. Trimming removed 4 bases from V and 4 bases from J; junction bases left unmatched: 4. The CDR3 runs to 13 residues. The CDR3 region is CASSTRQGTEAFF. The CDR3 region has the DNA TGCGCCAGCAGCACCAGACAGGGCACTGAAGCTTTCTTT.

V usage is TRBV5-1 and J usage is TRBJ2-1; TRBD2 matches at 11 bases. CDR3 length: 19 amino acids. Germline CDR1 SGHRS, CDR2 YFSETQ. V lost 3 bases, J lost 6 bases, and 17 bases stayed unmatched. The CDR3 nucleotides read TGCGCCAGCAGCTCCACTACTCTAGCGGGGGGCCAAGATCGCAATGAGCAGTTCTTC. Protein product: CASSSTTLAGGQDRNEQFF.

Only one count was recorded for this clone. The rearrangement links TRBV30 to TRBJ2-3, with 7 nucleotides matching TRBD1. The trim removed 0 bases at V and 1 base at J, leaving 7 bases unmatched. The CDR3 is 16 residues long. Germline lookup yields CDR1 GTSNPN and CDR2 SVGIG (reference sequence). CDR3 amino acids: CAWSVLFGQGTDTQYF. The CDR3, as DNA: TGTGCCTGGAGTGTATTGTTCGGACAGGGCACAGATACGCAGTATTTT.

This clone was recorded only once. The V and J genes are TRBV30 and TRBJ2-3; D perhaps matches TRBD2 (6 bases). Trimming removed 5 bases from V and 0 bases from J, with 9 bases in between. The germline V gene encodes CDR1 GTSNPN and CDR2 SVGIG (reference sequence). The CDR3 is 13 residues long. The CDR3 coding sequence is TGTGCCTGGGGCGGGGATAGCACAGATACGCAGTATTTT. This codes for CAWGGDSTDTQYF. Together with reference TRBV30 and TRBJ2-3, the CDR3 gives the full variable domain: SQTIHQWPATLVQPVGSPLSLECTVEGTSNPNLYWYRQAAGRGLQLLFYSVGIGQISSEVPQNLSASRPQDRQFILSSKKLLLSDSGFYLCAWGGDSTDTQYFGPGTRLTVL.

The chain recombines TRBV27 with TRBJ2-7, with a possible D match to TRBD2 (6 bases). Trimming took off 3 bases at V and 2 bases at J, with 11 bases between the two ends. Germline CDR1 reads MNHEY; CDR2 reads SMNVEV (reference sequence). The CDR3 is 14 amino acids. For the CDR3, the DNA is TGTGCCAGCAGTTTTTCTAGCGACGCCTACGAGCAGTACTTC. This gives the protein CASSFSSDAYEQYF.

This chain joins TRBV19 and TRBJ1-1; 10 bases agree with TRBD1. The CDR3 contains 15 residues. The germline CDR1 and CDR2 sequences are LNHDA and SQIVND (reference sequence). With 3 bases clipped from V and 3 bases from J, the junction kept 4 bases outside the gene matches. In DNA, the CDR3 is TGTGCCAGTAGTATGGGGGGGACAGGGGACACTGAAGCTTTCTTT. Translation gives CASSMGGTGDTEAFF.

V is TRBV7-6 and J is TRBJ2-3, with 12 bases that match TRBD2. Germline-derived CDR1 and CDR2 are SGHVS and FNYEAQ. The V gene end was trimmed by 1 base and the J gene end by 4 bases; junction bases not matched to a gene: 9. The CDR3 is made up of 18 amino acids. This chain's CDR3 is CASSLVASGGAMADTQYF. Here the CDR3 DNA reads TGTGCCAGCAGCTTAGTTGCTAGCGGGGGGGCCATGGCAGATACGCAGTATTTT.

The CDR3 loop reads CASSIPGTGNEKLFF. The CDR3 DNA is TGTGCCAGTAGTATCCCCGGGACAGGGAATGAAAAACTGTTTTTT. This sequence joins TRBV19 and TRBJ1-4; 9 bases fit TRBD1. Per germline, CDR1 LNHDA and CDR2 SQIVND (reference sequence). The CDR3 is 15 residues long. Germline trimming cut 3 bases from V and 5 bases from J; bases unmatched to any gene: 4.

The CDR3: CASSLKTGVQPQHF. The CDR3 coding sequence is TGTGCCAGCAGTCTAAAGACAGGGGTCCAGCCCCAGCATTTT. The chain recombines TRBV27 with TRBJ1-5; TRBD1 aligns across 8 bases. Germline values: CDR1 MNHEY, CDR2 SMNVEV (reference sequence). J lost 7 bases, V lost 5 bases, and 7 bases had no gene match. This CDR3 is 14 amino acids long.

The genes are TRBV5-1 and TRBJ2-7, with D tentatively TRBD1 (6 bases). The V and J ends lost 4 bases and 3 bases respectively, with 20 bases between them. The CDR3 sequence is 16 residues long. Germline V gives CDR1 SGHRS, CDR2 YFSETQ. CDR3: CASSRYRQEKGYEQYF. The CDR3 DNA reads as TGCGCCAGCAGCCGGTATCGACAGGAAAAGGGCTACGAGCAGTACTTC.